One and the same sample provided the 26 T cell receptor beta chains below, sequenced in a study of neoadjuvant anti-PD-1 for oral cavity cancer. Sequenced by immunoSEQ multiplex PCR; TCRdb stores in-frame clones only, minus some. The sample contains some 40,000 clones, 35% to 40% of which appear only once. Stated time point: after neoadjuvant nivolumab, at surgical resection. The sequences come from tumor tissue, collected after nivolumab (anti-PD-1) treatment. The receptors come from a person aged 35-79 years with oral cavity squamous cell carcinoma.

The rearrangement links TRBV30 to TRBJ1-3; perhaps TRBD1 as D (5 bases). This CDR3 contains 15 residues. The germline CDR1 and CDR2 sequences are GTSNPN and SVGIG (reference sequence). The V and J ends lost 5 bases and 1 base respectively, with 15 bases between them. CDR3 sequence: CAWWGGESSGNTIYF. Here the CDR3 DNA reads TGTGCCTGGTGGGGCGGAGAGTCTTCTGGAAACACCATATATTTT. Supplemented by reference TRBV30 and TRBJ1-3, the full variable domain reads SQTIHQWPATLVQPVGSPLSLECTVEGTSNPNLYWYRQAAGRGLQLLFYSVGIGQISSEVPQNLSASRPQDRQFILSSKKLLLSDSGFYLCAWWGGESSGNTIYFGEGSWLTVV.

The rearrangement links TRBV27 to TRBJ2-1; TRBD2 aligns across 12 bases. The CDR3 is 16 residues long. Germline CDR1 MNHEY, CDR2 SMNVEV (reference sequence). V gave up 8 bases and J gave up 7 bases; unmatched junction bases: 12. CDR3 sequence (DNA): TGTGCCAGCCGATACTACCTAGCGGGAGGGCCTAATGAGCAGTTCTTC. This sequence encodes CASRYYLAGGPNEQFF.

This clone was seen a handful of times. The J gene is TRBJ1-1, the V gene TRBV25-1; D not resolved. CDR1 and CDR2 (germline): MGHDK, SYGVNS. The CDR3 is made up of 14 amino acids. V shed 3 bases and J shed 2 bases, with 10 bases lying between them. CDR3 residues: CASSDLQANTEAFF. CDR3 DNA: TGTGCCAGCAGTGATCTCCAGGCTAACACTGAAGCTTTCTTT.

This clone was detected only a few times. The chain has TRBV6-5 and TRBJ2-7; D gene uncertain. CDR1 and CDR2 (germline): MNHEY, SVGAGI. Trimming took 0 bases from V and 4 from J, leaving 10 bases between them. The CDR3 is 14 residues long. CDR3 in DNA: TGTGCCAGCAGTTACTCTCGTCCCGGTTACGAGCAGTACTTC. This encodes CASSYSRPGYEQYF.

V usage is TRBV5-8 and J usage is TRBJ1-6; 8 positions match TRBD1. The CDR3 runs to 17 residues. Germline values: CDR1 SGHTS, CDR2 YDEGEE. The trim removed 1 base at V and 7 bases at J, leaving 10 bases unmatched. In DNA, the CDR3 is TGTGCCAGCAGCTTGTGGCAGGGGGCAGAAATGAATTCACCCCTCCACTTT. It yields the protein CASSLWQGAEMNSPLHF.

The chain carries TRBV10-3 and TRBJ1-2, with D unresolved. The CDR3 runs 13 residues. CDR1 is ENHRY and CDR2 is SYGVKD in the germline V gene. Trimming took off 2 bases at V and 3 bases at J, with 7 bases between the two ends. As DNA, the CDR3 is TGTGCCATCAGTGAGAACGCTCACTATGGCTACACCTTC. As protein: CAISENAHYGYTF.

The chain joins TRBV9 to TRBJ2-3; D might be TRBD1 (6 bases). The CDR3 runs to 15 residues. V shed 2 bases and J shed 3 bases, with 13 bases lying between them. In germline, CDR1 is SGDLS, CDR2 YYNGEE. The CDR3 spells CASSVRGFKTDTQYF. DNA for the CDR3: TGTGCCAGCAGCGTTAGGGGGTTTAAGACAGATACGCAGTATTTT.

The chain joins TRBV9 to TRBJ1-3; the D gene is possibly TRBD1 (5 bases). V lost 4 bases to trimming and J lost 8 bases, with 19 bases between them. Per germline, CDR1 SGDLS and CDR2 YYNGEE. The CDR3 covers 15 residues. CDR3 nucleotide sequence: TGTGCCAGCAGCACCAATGGAGGGGCCGGTGACACCATATATTTT. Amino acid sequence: CASSTNGGAGDTIYF.

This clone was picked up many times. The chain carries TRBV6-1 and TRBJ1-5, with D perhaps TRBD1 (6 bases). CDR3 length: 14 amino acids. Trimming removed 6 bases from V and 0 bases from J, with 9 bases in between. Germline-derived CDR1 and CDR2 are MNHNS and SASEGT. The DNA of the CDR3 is TGTGCCAGCAGAGGGACAATTAGCAATCAGCCCCAGCATTTT. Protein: CASRGTISNQPQHF.

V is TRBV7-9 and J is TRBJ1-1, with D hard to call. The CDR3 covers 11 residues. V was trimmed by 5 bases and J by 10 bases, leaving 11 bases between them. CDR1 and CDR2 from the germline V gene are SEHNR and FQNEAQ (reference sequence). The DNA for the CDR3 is TGTGCCAGCAGCGAGGGTGTGGTAGCTTTCTTT. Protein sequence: CASSEGVVAFF. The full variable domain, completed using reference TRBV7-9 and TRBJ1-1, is DTGVSQNPRHKITKRGQNVTFRCDPISEHNRLYWYRQTLGQGPEFLTYFQNEAQLEKSRLLSDRFSAERPKGSFSTLEIQRTEQGDSAMYLCASSEGVVAFFGQGTRLTVV.

In DNA form, the CDR3 reads TGTGCCAGCAGCCAACGTCAAGGGGCAACTAATGAAAAACTGTTTTTT. It translates to CASSQRQGATNEKLFF. This chain joins TRBV14 and TRBJ1-4, with a tentative D call TRBD1 (5 bases). Trimming took off 2 bases at V and 0 bases at J, with 10 bases between the two ends. The CDR3 consists of 16 residues. CDR1 and CDR2 from the germline V gene are SGHDN and FVKESK.

CDR3 nucleotide sequence: TGTGCCAGCAGTCCCCCCTCCTACGAGCAGTACTTC. Protein sequence: CASSPPSYEQYF. This sequence joins TRBV27 and TRBJ2-7; D gene uncertain. The V gene's germline CDR1 is MNHEY and CDR2 SMNVEV (reference sequence). Trimming took 5 bases from V and 0 from J, leaving 5 bases between them. This CDR3 region has 12 residues.

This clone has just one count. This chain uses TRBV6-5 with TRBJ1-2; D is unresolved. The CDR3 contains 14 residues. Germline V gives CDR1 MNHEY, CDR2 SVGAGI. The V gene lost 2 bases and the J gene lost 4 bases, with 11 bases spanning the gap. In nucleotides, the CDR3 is TGTGCCAGCAGTTACAGCCAGGCCCCCTATGGCTACACCTTC. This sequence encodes CASSYSQAPYGYTF.

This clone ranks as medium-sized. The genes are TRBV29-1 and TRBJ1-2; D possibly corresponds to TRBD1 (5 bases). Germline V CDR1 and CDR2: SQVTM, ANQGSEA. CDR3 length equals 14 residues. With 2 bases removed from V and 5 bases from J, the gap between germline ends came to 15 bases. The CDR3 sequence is CSVESKGQGYGYTF. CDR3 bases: TGCAGCGTTGAATCTAAGGGGCAGGGATATGGCTACACCTTC.

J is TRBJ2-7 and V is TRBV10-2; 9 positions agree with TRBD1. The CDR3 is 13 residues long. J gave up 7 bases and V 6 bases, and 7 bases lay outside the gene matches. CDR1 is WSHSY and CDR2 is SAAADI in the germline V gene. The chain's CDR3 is CASRPQGAGEQYF. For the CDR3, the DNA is TGCGCCAGCAGACCACAGGGGGCGGGAGAGCAGTACTTC.

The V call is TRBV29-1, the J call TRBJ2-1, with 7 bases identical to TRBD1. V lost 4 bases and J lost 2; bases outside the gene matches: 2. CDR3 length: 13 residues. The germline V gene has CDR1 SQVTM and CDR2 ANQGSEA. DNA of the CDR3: TGCAGCGTTGGGGACAGCGCCTACAATGAGCAGTTCTTC. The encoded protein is CSVGDSAYNEQFF.

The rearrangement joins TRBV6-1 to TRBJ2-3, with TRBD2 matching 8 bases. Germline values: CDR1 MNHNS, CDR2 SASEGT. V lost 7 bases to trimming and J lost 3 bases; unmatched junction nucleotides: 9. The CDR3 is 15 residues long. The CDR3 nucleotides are TGTGCCAGCAATTCTCTTAGCGGGGAGACAGATACGCAGTATTTT. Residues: CASNSLSGETDTQYF.

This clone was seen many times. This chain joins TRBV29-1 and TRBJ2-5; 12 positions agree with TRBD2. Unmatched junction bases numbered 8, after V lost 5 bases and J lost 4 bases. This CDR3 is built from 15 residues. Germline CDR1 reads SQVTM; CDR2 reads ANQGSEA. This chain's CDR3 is CSVTLAGGLGETQYF. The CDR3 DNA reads TGCAGCGTTACACTAGCGGGAGGCTTGGGAGAGACCCAGTACTTC.

The CDR3 sequence: CASSPWTENTGELFF. The DNA for the CDR3 is TGTGCCAGCAGCCCCTGGACAGAGAACACCGGGGAGCTGTTTTTT. V gene TRBV9 combines with J gene TRBJ2-2, with a weak D call TRBD1 (6 bases). CDR3 size: 15 residues. Trimming shortened V by 4 bases and J by 1 base, and 11 bases separated the two germline ends. In germline, CDR1 is SGDLS, CDR2 YYNGEE.

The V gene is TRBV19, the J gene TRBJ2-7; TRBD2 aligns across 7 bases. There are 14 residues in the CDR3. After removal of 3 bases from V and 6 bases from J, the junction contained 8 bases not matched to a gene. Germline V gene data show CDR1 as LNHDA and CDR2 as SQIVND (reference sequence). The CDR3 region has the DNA TGTGCCAGTAGTATGGGGGAGGGGAGGTTCGAGCAGTACTTC. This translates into CASSMGEGRFEQYF. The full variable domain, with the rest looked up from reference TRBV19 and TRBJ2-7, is DGGITQSPKYLFRKEGQNVTLSCEQNLNHDAMYWYRQDPGQGLRLIYYSQIVNDFQKGDIAEGYSVSREKKESFPLTVTSAQKNPTAFYLCASSMGEGRFEQYFGPGTRLTVT.

The CDR3 DNA reads as TGTGCCAGCAGCTTGGTGTCGGGCACATATGGCTACACCTTC. Amino acid sequence: CASSLVSGTYGYTF. The rearrangement uses TRBV5-6 and TRBJ1-2; unclear D gene. Trimming cost V 0 bases and J 5 bases, with 11 bases left between them. Per germline, CDR1 SGHDT and CDR2 YYEEEE. The CDR3 runs 14 residues.

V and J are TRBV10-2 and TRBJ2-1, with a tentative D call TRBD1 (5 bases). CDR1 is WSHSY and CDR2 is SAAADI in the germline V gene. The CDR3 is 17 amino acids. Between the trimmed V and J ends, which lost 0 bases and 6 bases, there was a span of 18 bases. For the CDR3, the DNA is TGCGCCAGCAGTGAGTCGCCCTACAGGCTCCCCAGCAATGAGCAGTTCTTC. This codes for CASSESPYRLPSNEQFF.

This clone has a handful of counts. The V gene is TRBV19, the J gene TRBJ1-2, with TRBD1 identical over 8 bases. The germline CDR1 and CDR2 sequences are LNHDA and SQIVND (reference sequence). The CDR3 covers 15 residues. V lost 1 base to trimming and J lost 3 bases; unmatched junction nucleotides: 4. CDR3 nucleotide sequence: TGTGCCAGTAGTATAGTTGCGGACAGGGACTATGGCTACACCTTC. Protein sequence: CASSIVADRDYGYTF.

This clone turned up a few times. CDR3 loop: CASSFGTPTENYGYTF. In nucleotides, the CDR3 is TGTGCCAGCAGCTTCGGGACTCCGACGGAGAACTATGGCTACACCTTC. V gene TRBV5-4 combines with J gene TRBJ1-2, with D maybe TRBD1 (5 bases). The CDR3 spans 16 residues. Trimming removed 2 bases from V and 2 bases from J, with 16 bases in between. Germline V CDR1 and CDR2: SGHNT, YYREEE (reference sequence).

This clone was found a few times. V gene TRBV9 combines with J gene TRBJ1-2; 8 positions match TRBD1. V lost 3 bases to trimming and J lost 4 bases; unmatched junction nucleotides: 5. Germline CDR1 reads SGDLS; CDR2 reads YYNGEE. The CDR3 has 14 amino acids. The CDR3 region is CASSETGAGYGYTF. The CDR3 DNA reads TGTGCCAGCAGCGAGACAGGGGCCGGCTATGGCTACACCTTC.

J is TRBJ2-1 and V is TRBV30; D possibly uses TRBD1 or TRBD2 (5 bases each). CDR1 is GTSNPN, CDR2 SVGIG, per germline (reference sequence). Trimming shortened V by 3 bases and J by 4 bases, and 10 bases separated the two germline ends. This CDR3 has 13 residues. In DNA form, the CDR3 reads TGTGCCTGGAGACGGGACGAGTACAATGAGCAGTTCTTC. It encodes CAWRRDEYNEQFF.